Below are 2 T cell receptor beta chains sequenced from a single sample in a study of shared clonotypes between healthy human individuals. The repertoire was sequenced with immunoSEQ multiplex PCR; TCRdb's copy has only in-frame clones and lacks some. Among over a million clones, approximately 98% were seen once, and the ten largest hold about 0.4%. Sequenced material: naive CD4+ T cells sorted from blood. Subset here: CD45RA+ positively selected. All receptors derive from a young man in good health.

This chain links TRBV7-9 with TRBJ2-3, with 8 bases matching TRBD1. Per germline, CDR1 SEHNR and CDR2 FQNEAQ (reference sequence). The V and J ends lost 7 bases and 1 base, in that order; junction bases with no gene match: 10. This CDR3 comprises 16 residues. CDR3 in amino acids: CASTPRAGGRTDTQYF. The CDR3 DNA is TGTGCCAGCACCCCCCGAGCAGGGGGCCGCACAGATACGCAGTATTTT.

The chain has TRBV28 and TRBJ2-1; D might be TRBD2 (6 bases). The CDR3 runs to 16 residues. The V gene's germline CDR1 is MDHEN and CDR2 SYDVKM. The V and J ends lost 6 bases and 4 bases respectively, with 19 bases between them. For the CDR3, the DNA is TGTGCCAGCAGCCGAACGACGGGAGCAACATACAATGAGCAGTTCTTC. Translation: CASSRTTGATYNEQFF.